This T cell receptor beta chain stems from a study of blood T cell repertoires in COVID-19. On the study more broadly: Donors in the United States, Italy and Spain gave samples during acute or convalescent COVID-19. Sample material is recorded as cDNA or gDNA derived from T cells, B-cell-depleted T cells, or PBMCs.

In the original workflow: Estimation of nucleated cell counts relied on the amplification of reference gene primers. Sequencing was performed with immunoSEQ multiplex PCR; in TCRdb, only in-frame clones are kept and a portion is missing. V and J calls and clone size follow that table, whereas D and trimming were derived from the DNA. Of tens of thousands of clones in the sample, more than 60% are singletons; the top ten hold less than 20%. Trimming took 3 bases from V and 8 from J; bases not matched to a gene: 4. There are 15 residues in the CDR3. Germline V lookup: CDR1 KGHSH, CDR2 LQKENI. Sample: peripheral blood. The source is a woman in her 50s with active or convalescent COVID-19. The chain combines TRBV18 with TRBJ1-6; 10 positions agree with TRBD1. For the CDR3, the DNA is TGTGCCAGCTCACCGGGACAGGGGAATCATTCACCCCTCCACTTT. Translated: CASSPGQGNHSPLHF. Full variable domain (outside the CDR3, taken from reference TRBV18 and TRBJ1-6): NAGVMQNPRHLVRRRGQEARLRCSPMKGHSHVYWYRQLPEEGLKFMVYLQKENIIDESGMPKERFSAEFPKEGPSILRIQQVVRGDSAAYFCASSPGQGNHSPLHFGNGTRLTVT.